The next 32 T cell receptor beta chains were all read from a single sample in a study of T cells after somatic rescue of genetic block. Only in-frame clones appear in the TCRdb table, and some are missing; sequencing was by immunoSEQ multiplex PCR. Of tens of thousands of clones listed, over 80% are singletons. The sequencing sample was made of peripheral blood mononuclear cells (PBMCs). The source of these receptors is a woman between 18 and 29 years old.

V is TRBV7-4 and J is TRBJ2-2; TRBD2 aligns across 11 bases. Per germline, CDR1 SGHVT and CDR2 SQSDAQ. The CDR3 totals 18 residues. With 5 bases clipped from V and 4 bases from J, the junction kept 12 bases outside the gene matches. CDR3 nucleotide sequence: TGTGCCAGCAGCCCCAACCCCAGACTAGCGGGATTCACCGGGGAGCTGTTTTTT. Translation gives CASSPNPRLAGFTGELFF. Full variable domain (outside the CDR3, taken from reference TRBV7-4 and TRBJ2-2): GAGVSQSPRYKVAKRGRDVALRCDSISGHVTLYWYRQTLGQGSEVLTYSQSDAQRDKSGRPSGRFSAERPERSVSTLKIQRTEQGDSAVYLCASSPNPRLAGFTGELFFGEGSRLTVL.

This clone was observed at least ten times. The chain links TRBV2 to TRBJ1-3; a possible D gene is TRBD1 (6 bases). CDR1 is SNHLY and CDR2 is FYNNEI in the germline V gene. The V end was cut by 4 bases, the J end by 2 bases, with 6 bases between. This CDR3 comprises 13 residues. The CDR3 protein is CASSGTAGNTIYF. The CDR3 DNA reads TGTGCCAGCAGTGGGACAGCTGGAAACACCATATATTTT.

The V and J genes are TRBV5-4 and TRBJ1-3; 7 bases map to TRBD1. Germline CDR1 and CDR2: SGHNT and YYREEE (reference sequence). V was pared by 4 bases and J by 0 bases, with 4 bases of the junction left unmatched. CDR3 size: 15 residues. In nucleotides, the CDR3 is TGTGCCAGCAGCCAGGACAGGAGCTCTGGAAACACCATATATTTT. Its protein is CASSQDRSSGNTIYF.

This clone came up once. V is TRBV7-9 and J is TRBJ2-7; D unresolved. This CDR3 is built from 15 residues. The ends were cut back, 4 bases at V and 2 bases at J, with 15 bases in the middle. Germline V gene data show CDR1 as SEHNR and CDR2 as FQNEAQ (reference sequence). The CDR3 nucleotides are TGTGCCAGCAGCTATCCACAATCTGGAGCCTACGAGCAGTACTTC. Translation: CASSYPQSGAYEQYF.

V is TRBV2 and J is TRBJ2-5; no clear D gene. This CDR3 is 15 amino acids long. V gave up 7 bases and J gave up 1 base, with 16 bases separating them. Germline loops: CDR1 SNHLY, CDR2 FYNNEI. CDR3 loop: CASTPAWISQETQYF. CDR3 DNA: TGTGCCAGCACTCCAGCGTGGATTTCCCAAGAGACCCAGTACTTC.

This chain joins TRBV28 and TRBJ2-2, with 7 bases fitting TRBD1. The CDR3 spans 15 residues. The junction had 6 bases not matched to a gene; V was cut back by 6 bases and J by 2 bases. Germline CDR1 and CDR2: MDHEN and SYDVKM. The CDR3 DNA follows: TGTGCCAGCAGCGAAACAGGGGTAAACACCGGGGAGCTGTTTTTT. Amino acids: CASSETGVNTGELFF. The full variable domain, rest sourced from reference TRBV28 and TRBJ2-2, is DVKVTQSSRYLVKRTGEKVFLECVQDMDHENMFWYRQDPGLGLRLIYFSYDVKMKEKGDIPEGYSVSREKKERFSLILESASTNQTSMYLCASSETGVNTGELFFGEGSRLTVL.

The V gene is TRBV7-3, the J gene TRBJ2-1; D may be TRBD2 (6 bases). Germline lookup yields CDR1 SGHTA and CDR2 FQGTGA. V dropped 1 base and J dropped 4 bases, with 14 bases sitting between them. This CDR3 is 16 amino acids long. DNA of the CDR3: TGTGCCAGCAGCTTAAACCCGGGAGTAAAGTACAATGAGCAGTTCTTC. Translating gives CASSLNPGVKYNEQFF.

The chain combines TRBV2 with TRBJ1-5, with 10 bases fitting TRBD1. Per germline, CDR1 SNHLY and CDR2 FYNNEI. Trimming took 1 base from V and 6 from J; bases not matched to a gene: 9. This CDR3 contains 17 residues. CDR3 residues: CASSEGMTGGAGQPQHF. The DNA of the CDR3 is TGTGCCAGCAGTGAAGGGATGACAGGGGGCGCGGGTCAGCCCCAGCATTTT.

The chain carries TRBV19 and TRBJ1-5; D ambiguous. V was trimmed by 9 bases and J by 4 bases, leaving 10 bases between them. The CDR3 sequence is 12 residues long. Germline lookup yields CDR1 LNHDA and CDR2 SQIVND (reference sequence). CDR3 amino acids: CASLGSNQPQHF. The CDR3 nucleotides read TGTGCCAGCTTAGGGTCAAATCAGCCCCAGCATTTT.

The J gene is TRBJ1-1, the V gene TRBV5-1, with D possibly being TRBD1 (6 bases). V was shortened by 4 bases and J by 0 bases, with 16 bases between the two germline ends. In germline, CDR1 is SGHRS, CDR2 YFSETQ. The CDR3 spans 16 residues. The CDR3 nucleotides read TGCGCCAGCAGCGCAGGTAACAGGGAGTTGAACACTGAAGCTTTCTTT. This gives the protein CASSAGNRELNTEAFF.

This rearrangement joins TRBV20-1 to TRBJ2-3; no definite D call. Germline V gene lookup returns CDR1 DFQATT and CDR2 SNEGSKA (reference sequence). This CDR3 comprises 11 residues. The ends were cut back, 5 bases at V and 6 bases at J, with 9 bases in the middle. CDR3 bases: TGCAGTGCTGGTTATTCCGATACGCAGTATTTT. Protein: CSAGYSDTQYF.

The rearrangement links TRBV28 to TRBJ2-1, with 15 nucleotides matching TRBD2. V gave up 5 bases and J gave up 12 bases; unmatched junction bases: 8. CDR3 length: 15 residues. CDR1 is MDHEN, CDR2 SYDVKM, per germline. CDR3 amino acids: CASSLPGLAGGWQFF. The CDR3 nucleotides are TGTGCCAGCAGTCTACCCGGACTAGCGGGAGGGTGGCAGTTCTTC.

The V call is TRBV28, the J call TRBJ2-5; D is possibly TRBD1 or TRBD2 (5 bases each). The ends were cut back, 6 bases at V and 9 bases at J, with 17 bases in the middle. CDR1 is MDHEN, CDR2 SYDVKM, per germline. This CDR3 has 13 residues. The CDR3: CASRPRDPRAQYF. In nucleotides, the CDR3 is TGTGCCAGCAGACCCCGGGACCCGCGGGCCCAGTACTTC.

CDR3 sequence reads: CASSQGGTSDDGEETQYF. CDR3 sequence (DNA): TGTGCCAGCAGCCAAGGGGGAACTAGCGATGACGGGGAAGAGACCCAGTACTTC. The rearrangement uses TRBV4-2 and TRBJ2-5, with 7 bases matching TRBD2. CDR3 length equals 18 residues. The J segment lost 3 bases and the V segment lost 1 base, leaving 14 bases of the junction unmatched. CDR1 and CDR2 (germline): LGHNA, YNFKEQ.

The chain employs TRBV6-6 and TRBJ1-1, with D possibly being TRBD1 (6 bases). The CDR3 has 15 residues. Trimming cost V 8 bases and J 1 base, with 17 bases left between them. Per the germline V gene, CDR1 is MNHNY and CDR2 is SVGAGI (reference sequence). CDR3 in amino acids: CASSAPPGANTEAFF. The CDR3, as DNA: TGTGCCAGCTCGGCCCCGCCGGGGGCGAACACTGAAGCTTTCTTT.

The chain is built from TRBV7-3 and TRBJ2-1, with 9 bases lining up with TRBD2. The germline CDR1 and CDR2 sequences are SGHTA and FQGTGA. The CDR3 spans 13 residues. V dropped 6 bases and J dropped 8; count of bases not matched to a gene: 5. Written as DNA, the CDR3 is TGTGCCAGCAGTCGTAGCGGGAGCGATGAGCAGTTCTTC. It encodes CASSRSGSDEQFF.

This chain joins TRBV7-8 and TRBJ1-2, with TRBD1 matching over 7 bases. J gave up 2 bases and V 1 base, and 7 bases lay outside the gene matches. The CDR3 length is 16 residues. The germline CDR1 and CDR2 sequences are SGHVS and FQNEAQ. The CDR3 nucleotides read TGTGCCAGCAGCTTAGTGTTCGGACAGGCGAACTATGGCTACACCTTC. Encoded protein: CASSLVFGQANYGYTF.

The chain recombines TRBV5-1 with TRBJ1-2, with a possible D match to TRBD1 (5 bases). The CDR3 runs 13 residues. CDR1 is SGHRS and CDR2 is YFSETQ in the germline V gene. V was clipped by 0 bases and J by 6 bases, with 9 bases between them. CDR3 loop: CASSLEGVDGYTF. Here the CDR3 DNA reads TGCGCCAGCAGCTTGGAAGGGGTGGATGGCTACACCTTC.

The chain recombines TRBV19 with TRBJ1-6; D unresolved. Trimming cost V 3 bases and J 9 bases, with 15 bases left between them. CDR3 size: 15 residues. Germline values: CDR1 LNHDA, CDR2 SQIVND (reference sequence). In nucleotides, the CDR3 is TGTGCCAGTAGTATCCCAGAGTTACGAGGTTCACCCCTCCACTTT. It yields the protein CASSIPELRGSPLHF.

This chain links TRBV27 with TRBJ1-3, with D unclear. The germline V gene has CDR1 MNHEY and CDR2 SMNVEV (reference sequence). This CDR3 region has 15 residues. The V end was cut by 5 bases, the J end by 2 bases, with 13 bases between. As DNA, the CDR3 is TGTGCCAGCAGTATTTTTGGGCAGACTGGAAACACCATATATTTT. Translation gives CASSIFGQTGNTIYF.

This chain links TRBV12-5 with TRBJ2-3; 15 positions match TRBD2. The CDR3 consists of 16 residues. V gave up 5 bases and J gave up 4 bases; unmatched junction bases: 4. Germline CDR1 is LGHNT and CDR2 is FRNRAP. The CDR3 DNA reads TGTGCTAGTGGTATCGGACTAGCGGGAGGGTCAGATACGCAGTATTTT. As protein: CASGIGLAGGSDTQYF.

This clone was picked up a small number of times. The rearrangement uses TRBV7-9 and TRBJ1-3, with D unresolved. The CDR3 extends over 14 amino acids. Germline values: CDR1 SEHNR, CDR2 FQNEAQ (reference sequence). The V and J ends lost 6 bases and 0 bases respectively, with 9 bases between them. Here the CDR3 reads CASSFQSSGNTIYF. Here the CDR3 DNA reads TGTGCCAGCAGTTTCCAGTCCTCTGGAAACACCATATATTTT.

This chain links TRBV9 with TRBJ1-1; D possibly corresponds to TRBD1 (5 bases). V shed 3 bases and J shed 0 bases, with 6 bases lying between them. The germline gives CDR1 SGDLS, CDR2 YYNGEE. The CDR3 runs to 13 residues. The CDR3 coding sequence is TGTGCCAGCAGCGGGGGGATGAACACTGAAGCTTTCTTT. This encodes CASSGGMNTEAFF. Full variable domain (remainder filled in from reference TRBV9 and TRBJ1-1): DSGVTQTPKHLITATGQRVTLRCSPRSGDLSVYWYQQSLDQGLQFLIQYYNGEERAKGNILERFSAQQFPDLHSELNLSSLELGDSALYFCASSGGMNTEAFFGQGTRLTVV.

Turning to this clone: At one end, the junction sequence differs from germline, possibly due to a read error. The chain employs TRBV7-7 and TRBJ2-2, with D perhaps matching TRBD2 (5 bases). The CDR3 runs 14 residues. In germline, CDR1 is SSHAT, CDR2 FNYEAQ (reference sequence). In DNA, the CDR3 is TGTGCTAGCAGCTTAGCTTCGGGAACCGGGGAGCTGTTTTTT. This codes for CASSLASGTGELFF.

This sequence joins TRBV14 and TRBJ2-1, with 9 bases aligning to TRBD2. The CDR3 totals 16 residues. Germline CDR1 and CDR2: SGHDN and FVKESK. Unmatched junction bases numbered 12, after V lost 4 bases and J lost 8 bases. The CDR3 sequence: CASSLRGSGSIHEQFF. The CDR3 region has the DNA TGTGCCAGCAGCCTCCGGGGTAGCGGGAGCATCCATGAGCAGTTCTTC.

The V and J genes are TRBV4-2 and TRBJ2-5; possible D gene TRBD2, 5 bases. The V gene's germline CDR1 is LGHNA and CDR2 YNFKEQ. The CDR3 has 16 amino acids. Trimming took 0 bases from V and 5 from J, leaving 16 bases between them. CDR3 protein: CASSQESGFGGETQYF. CDR3 nucleotide sequence: TGTGCCAGCAGCCAAGAGTCGGGCTTCGGCGGGGAGACCCAGTACTTC.

This chain joins TRBV19 and TRBJ2-7, with D maybe TRBD2 (5 bases). Germline CDR1 reads LNHDA; CDR2 reads SQIVND (reference sequence). This CDR3 region has 15 residues. V was shortened by 1 base and J by 1 base, with 11 bases between the two germline ends. In DNA, the CDR3 is TGTGCCAGTAGTATAGTATTCGGCGGGTCCTACGAGCAGTACTTC. It is translated as CASSIVFGGSYEQYF.

The gene calls are TRBV5-4 and TRBJ2-1; the match to TRBD2 covers 7 bases. With 8 bases clipped from V and 4 bases from J, the junction kept 12 bases outside the gene matches. The CDR3 contains 15 residues. Germline V lookup: CDR1 SGHNT, CDR2 YYREEE (reference sequence). The CDR3 nucleotides read TGTGCCAGTTCGTATTCGGCTAGCGGATACAATGAGCAGTTCTTC. Protein product: CASSYSASGYNEQFF.

The chain links TRBV5-1 to TRBJ1-2; no definite D call. Trimming removed 7 bases from V and 6 bases from J, with 16 bases in between. There are 13 residues in the CDR3. The germline gives CDR1 SGHRS, CDR2 YFSETQ. The CDR3 loop is CASGPGSPHGYTF. CDR3 DNA: TGCGCCAGCGGCCCTGGGAGCCCCCATGGCTACACCTTC. The whole variable domain, filled in from reference TRBV5-1 and TRBJ1-2, reads KAGVTQTPRYLIKTRGQQVTLSCSPISGHRSVSWYQQTPGQGLQFLFEYFSETQRNKGNFPGRFSGRQFSNSRSEMNVSTLELGDSALYLCASGPGSPHGYTFGSGTRLTVV.

V usage is TRBV27 and J usage is TRBJ1-5; 7 bases map to TRBD1. There are 17 residues in the CDR3. V gave up 4 bases and J gave up 0 bases; unmatched junction bases: 9. The germline gives CDR1 MNHEY, CDR2 SMNVEV (reference sequence). The CDR3 spells CASSWSRDSYSNQPQHF. The CDR3 DNA sequence: TGTGCCAGCAGTTGGTCTCGGGACAGTTATAGCAATCAGCCCCAGCATTTT.

The chain employs TRBV7-9 and TRBJ2-2; D perhaps matches TRBD2 (5 bases). Looked up from germline, CDR1 is SEHNR and CDR2 is FQNEAQ (reference sequence). The CDR3 is 15 amino acids. V was clipped by 3 bases and J by 2 bases, with 10 bases between them. CDR3 in amino acids: CASSFLTGNTGELFF. The CDR3 bases are TGTGCCAGCAGCTTTTTAACGGGAAACACCGGGGAGCTGTTTTTT.

The chain combines TRBV5-1 with TRBJ2-7; the D is unclear. There are 12 residues in the CDR3. With 6 bases removed from V and 7 bases from J, the gap between germline ends came to 14 bases. Germline values: CDR1 SGHRS, CDR2 YFSETQ. CDR3 residues: CASKDPVGEQYF. In nucleotides, the CDR3 is TGCGCCAGCAAGGACCCCGTAGGGGAGCAGTACTTC.